This T cell receptor (beta chain) was profiled in a study of shared clonotypes between healthy human individuals (dated by TCRdb to 2018 to 2021). About the investigation overall: Three men and a couple of women, aged 18 to 49 years, made up the cohort. For each donor, CD4 naive and CD4 memory were each given three plates, CD8 naive was given two plates, and CD8 memory was given one plate. To estimate repertoire size and how much clonotype sharing occurs between individuals, the study deeply sequenced the blood TCR repertoires of about five healthy adults. Libraries were prepared and TCR repertoires were sequenced by different laboratories using diverse techniques, in order to increase sequencing depth and limit assay-specific biases. Each donor's leukapheresis produced roughly between about 0.8 and 10 billion PBMCs. Broader findings and caveats from the paper: Naive subsets generally had larger estimated clonotype richness than memory subsets did. Even with the large sequencing depth, rarefaction of the sorted-subset datasets indicated that sequencing was incomplete. Compared with non-shared clonotypes, clonotypes shared by all four sorted-subset donors had higher generation probabilities. Pairwise subsampling indicated that sequencing depth was expected to affect the degree of clonotype sharing among donors. Sharing across a few donors was observed for roughly 5.4% of naive CD4, over 3% of naive CD8, over 2% of memory CD4, and less than 0.45% of memory CD8 clonotypes. The small number of donors limited the genetic and exposure-history diversity represented. Sampling was limited to blood, and TCR repertoires in tissue likely differ from TCR repertoires in blood.

Donors were healthy HIV-negative adults with no recently reported acute infections or vaccinations. Every donor was a Caucasian adult living in Nashville, Tennessee, USA. CD4+ T cells were enriched by magnetic negative selection; naive cells were then positively selected on CD45RA, and the negative fraction formed the memory subset. After blood collection by leukapheresis, PBMCs were isolated using Ficoll-Histopaque density gradient centrifugation and then cryopreserved in the vapor phase of liquid nitrogen. Analytical flow cytometry was used to check the purity and quantity of every magnetically sorted T cell population. Genomic DNA was isolated from every sorted fraction and measured by UV absorbance on a Nanodrop 2000c. As for this clone: Its antigen has not been determined. No much larger clonotype is one base removed from it; base qualities were not supplied.

Using the deep immunoSEQ assay, multiplex PCR amplified TCR CDR3 regions from genomic DNA. For each cell subset, the extracted genomic DNA was distributed evenly across all wells of several immunoSEQ 96-well plates, and each plate served as one replicate. For sorted subsets, each replicate PCR was loaded with about 0.2 ug genomic DNA, equivalent to 32,000 or so T cell genomes. The purified libraries were quantified using a Qubit 3.0 fluorometer, sized with a Bioanalyzer 2100, and then quantified again using the KAPA Library Quantification kit. Each immunoSEQ 96-well plate was sequenced on its own single-read 150-cycle Illumina NextSeq 550 flow cell. In the paper's pipeline: The immunoSEQ output contained only junctional sequences without quality scores, so filtering could not match that applied to full-length reads. Sequences were annotated with PyIR, a Python wrapper for IgBLAST v1.9, using IMGT germline references to assign V/J genes and CDR3. Reads were filtered out if the reads had weak V/J assignments (E-value above 1e-6), no CDR3, stop codons, out-of-frame junctions, or ambiguous translated residues. V3J clonotypes were defined by identical inferred V gene, J gene, and CDR3 amino acid sequence. The percentage overlap between two repertoires was calculated by dividing the number of shared unique clonotypes by the size of the smaller repertoire. Three approaches were used to assess repertoire richness: RTK rarefaction, the Chao1 estimator, and Recon v2.1 estimates of unobserved clonotypes. Generation probabilities were computed with OLGA for all TCRbeta clonotypes obtained by the gDNA method from four donors. Imported from immuneACCESS, the table was reduced by TCRdb to in-frame sequences with V and J called. These copies leave out some clones; in studies compared against another copy, an unresolved V gene accounts for under half, and the cause of the remainder is not known. That table is the source of V, J and clone size, and D and trimming were worked out from the DNA. This sample is represented by more than 2,000,000 clones; around nine tenths of them were singletons. More than 0.12% of the sample belongs to the ten largest clones.

CDR1 and CDR2 were assigned from the germline V gene (reference sequence) as LNHDA and SQIVND. A distance of 18 bases separates the germline ends of V and J, which lose 6 bases and 7 bases respectively. Spanning cysteine to phenylalanine, the CDR3 consists of 14 amino acids. Only the CDR3 region is kept as DNA, spanning 42 bases read in frame from base 1. Recombination connected TRBV19 to TRBJ1-2, with the D gene too uncertain to name. The source of this sequence is a man between 18 and 35 years old in good health. Sequencing was carried out using naive CD4+ T cells sorted from blood. In the paper's terms, the cell subset or site label means: CD45RA+ positively selected. The CDR3 region: CASRPGEAIGGYTF. In nucleotides, the sequence is TGTGCCAGTAGGCCTGGGGAGGCCATAGGTGGCTACACCTTC.